One sample yielded the 9 T cell receptor beta chains listed below, sequenced in a study of cytomegalovirus exposure and HLA in healthy donors. With 60 Vbeta and 13 Jbeta primers, the PCR was carried out. The repertoire was sequenced with immunoSEQ multiplex PCR; TCRdb's copy has only in-frame clones and lacks some. This sample has roughly 150,000 clones, with approximately 86% found just once. The sample taken for sequencing was PBMCs. The receptors were gathered from a woman aged 45-65 years in good health and CMV-seropositive.

J is TRBJ1-2 and V is TRBV19; 8 bases match TRBD1. The V gene's germline CDR1 is LNHDA and CDR2 SQIVND (reference sequence). After removal of 5 bases from V and 5 bases from J, the junction contained 4 bases not matched to a gene. The CDR3 has 13 residues. CDR3 region: CASSPRDRYGYTF. DNA of the CDR3: TGTGCCAGTAGTCCCCGGGACAGGTATGGCTACACCTTC.

In this sample, this clone turned up a few times. The chain links TRBV15 to TRBJ2-3; tentative D call: TRBD2 (6 bases). The CDR3 contains 16 residues. Germline values: CDR1 LNHNV, CDR2 YYDKDF (reference sequence). Trimming took off 1 base at V and 3 bases at J, with 14 bases between the two ends. The CDR3 region is CATSRGSGPNTDTQYF. The CDR3, as DNA: TGTGCCACCAGCAGAGGTAGCGGACCGAATACAGATACGCAGTATTTT.

The genes are TRBV5-1 and TRBJ1-1, with 7 nucleotides matching TRBD1. The V gene's germline CDR1 is SGHRS and CDR2 YFSETQ. This CDR3 region has 15 residues. With V trimmed by 3 bases and J by 5 bases, 10 bases remained unmatched. This chain's CDR3 is CASSSPGGRETEAFF. CDR3 sequence (DNA): TGCGCCAGCAGCTCCCCAGGGGGGCGCGAAACTGAAGCTTTCTTT.

This clone was seen once. The chain links TRBV29-1 to TRBJ2-1, with a tentative D call TRBD1 (6 bases). V lost 5 bases and J lost 6, with 17 bases in between. The germline CDR1 and CDR2 sequences are SQVTM and ANQGSEA. This CDR3 region has 14 residues. The CDR3 is CSVRGRGPFNEQFF. The CDR3 coding sequence is TGCAGCGTTCGGGGCAGGGGACCCTTCAATGAGCAGTTCTTC.

The chain carries TRBV19 and TRBJ2-1, with D perhaps matching TRBD2 (6 bases). Trimming removed 4 bases at V and 2 bases at J, with 15 bases between. This CDR3 is 16 amino acids long. The germline V gene has CDR1 LNHDA and CDR2 SQIVND (reference sequence). The chain's CDR3 is CASSTQPGATYNEQFF. CDR3 coding DNA: TGTGCCAGTAGTACCCAGCCGGGAGCTACCTACAATGAGCAGTTCTTC.

This sequence joins TRBV23-1 and TRBJ2-3; D perhaps matches TRBD2 (6 bases). TRBV23-1 is an ORF, and what it does is uncertain. V was trimmed by 4 bases and J by 1 base, leaving 9 bases between them. The CDR3 length is 14 residues. CDR3 protein: CASSLPGGTDTQYF. In nucleotides, the CDR3 is TGCGCCAGCAGTCTACCGGGGGGCACAGATACGCAGTATTTT.

This clone was detected only a few times. The chain joins TRBV7-9 to TRBJ1-2, with D tentatively TRBD1 (5 bases). The germline V gene has CDR1 SEHNR and CDR2 FQNEAQ (reference sequence). The CDR3 contains 15 residues. Trimming took 5 bases from V and 4 from J, leaving 17 bases between them. The CDR3: CASSPTARFFYGYTF. The CDR3, as DNA: TGTGCCAGCAGCCCGACAGCCAGATTTTTCTATGGCTACACCTTC. Full variable domain (outside the CDR3, taken from reference TRBV7-9 and TRBJ1-2): DTGVSQNPRHKITKRGQNVTFRCDPISEHNRLYWYRQTLGQGPEFLTYFQNEAQLEKSRLLSDRFSAERPKGSFSTLEIQRTEQGDSAMYLCASSPTARFFYGYTFGSGTRLTVV.

The J gene is TRBJ1-2, the V gene TRBV9; TRBD1 aligns across 8 bases. The germline V gene has CDR1 SGDLS and CDR2 YYNGEE. CDR3 size: 15 residues. V was clipped by 3 bases and J by 5 bases; unmatched bases: 9. The CDR3 here is CASSGQGRVRYGYTF. CDR3 DNA sequence: TGTGCCAGCAGCGGACAGGGGCGAGTTCGGTATGGCTACACCTTC.

The V gene is TRBV27, the J gene TRBJ2-3; TRBD1 matches at 8 bases. The CDR3 spans 14 residues. Unmatched junction bases numbered 7, after V lost 5 bases and J lost 6 bases. CDR1 is MNHEY, CDR2 SMNVEV, per germline (reference sequence). In nucleotides, the CDR3 is TGTGCCAGCAGTCTTCAGGGGGCCCCGGATACGCAGTATTTT. It codes for CASSLQGAPDTQYF.